One sample yielded the 32 T cell receptor beta chains listed below, sequenced in a study of patients and donors after allogeneic stem cell transplantation. TCRdb re-derived calls from the RT-PCR reads in MiXCR, one entry per CDR3 protein. The data show approximately 210,000 distinct CDR3 sequences, roughly 40% seen once. Sequenced input: blood, either unsorted or a sorted T cell fraction (not recorded which). These receptors all stem from a human donor who was either an allogeneic HSCT recipient or a stem cell or donor lymphocyte infusion donor (not recorded which). It is not recorded whose cells these are; they may come from a transplant donor.

V usage is TRBV5-6 and J usage is TRBJ2-2; D might be TRBD2 (5 bases). V was cut by 2 bases and J by 8 bases, with 16 bases left in between. The CDR3 covers 15 residues. In germline, CDR1 is SGHDT, CDR2 YYEEEE. CDR3 nucleotide sequence: TGTGCCAGCAGCTTACCCGGACTGCCTTTTGGGGAGCTGTTTTTT. Translated, it gives CASSLPGLPFGELFF.

This clonotype occurred many times. The chain has TRBV5-1 and TRBJ1-3; TRBD1 might be the D (5 bases). The germline V gene has CDR1 SGHRS and CDR2 YFSETQ. The CDR3 loop spans 15 amino acids. V shed 1 base and J shed 4 bases, with 12 bases lying between them. This chain's CDR3 is CASSLFRDGGNTIYF. The CDR3 coding sequence is TGCGCCAGCAGCTTGTTCCGGGACGGAGGAAACACCATATATTTT.

This clonotype appeared a few times. V gene TRBV27 combines with J gene TRBJ1-4, with a possible D match to TRBD1 (6 bases). Germline values: CDR1 MNHEY, CDR2 SMNVEV (reference sequence). Between the trimmed V and J ends, which lost 5 bases and 3 bases, there was a span of 13 bases. CDR3 length: 15 residues. CDR3 loop: CASSAAGVSNEKLFF. The CDR3 region has the DNA TGTGCCAGCAGTGCCGCAGGGGTGTCTAATGAAAAACTGTTTTTT. The variable domain in full, completed from reference TRBV27 and TRBJ1-4, reads EAQVTQNPRYLITVTGKKLTVTCSQNMNHEYMSWYRQDPGLGLRQIYYSMNVEVTDKGDVPEGYKVSRKEKRNFPLILESPSPNQTSLYFCASSAAGVSNEKLFFGSGTQLSVL.

This clonotype was found a few times. The chain joins TRBV12-3 or TRBV12-4 to TRBJ1-5, with D perhaps TRBD1 (6 bases). The CDR3 is 16 amino acids. The V end was cut by 6 bases, the J end by 9 bases, with 24 bases between. The CDR3 here is CASSPYGSGGHRPQHF. The CDR3 DNA is TGTGCCAGCAGCCCGTACGGCTCGGGGGGACATCGGCCCCAGCATTTT.

The chain is built from TRBV2 and TRBJ1-5; D is unresolved. Germline CDR1 reads SNHLY; CDR2 reads FYNNEI. The V gene lost 3 bases and the J gene lost 2 bases, with 11 bases spanning the gap. This CDR3 region has 15 residues. CDR3 sequence: CASSEISDGNQPQHF. In nucleotides, the CDR3 is TGTGCCAGCAGTGAGATCTCCGACGGCAATCAGCCCCAGCATTTT. The variable domain in full, completed from reference TRBV2 and TRBJ1-5, reads EPEVTQTPSHQVTQMGQEVILRCVPISNHLYFYWYRQILGQKVEFLVSFYNNEISEKSEIFDDQFSVERPDGSNFTLKIRSTKLEDSAMYFCASSEISDGNQPQHFGDGTRLSIL.

V and J are TRBV5-6 and TRBJ1-1, with no clear D. V dropped 5 bases and J dropped 0 bases, with 8 bases sitting between them. Germline V gene sequence: CDR1 SGHDT, CDR2 YYEEEE. The CDR3 covers 13 residues. CDR3 DNA sequence: TGTGCCAGCAGTCCTACACTGAACACTGAAGCTTTCTTT. Protein product: CASSPTLNTEAFF.

The chain links TRBV5-1 to TRBJ2-3; 8 positions match TRBD2. Germline lookup yields CDR1 SGHRS and CDR2 YFSETQ. The CDR3 contains 17 residues. V shed 1 base, J shed 2 bases, and the junction held 9 bases outside the gene matches. Written as DNA, the CDR3 is TGCGCCAGCAGCTTGCGCGCGAGCGGGAGCCTCACAGATACGCAGTATTTT. Its translation is CASSLRASGSLTDTQYF.

This clonotype was picked up a small number of times. The chain carries TRBV29-1 and TRBJ2-2; 7 bases line up with TRBD1. CDR1 and CDR2 from the germline V gene are SQVTM and ANQGSEA. J lost 1 base, V lost 8 bases, and 4 bases had no gene match. This CDR3 has 13 amino acids. CDR3 sequence: CSTSGGNTGELFF. The CDR3 DNA is TGCAGCACCTCAGGGGGGAACACCGGGGAGCTGTTTTTT.

This clonotype appeared a few times. The V and J genes are TRBV9 and TRBJ1-3; TRBD1 is a possible D gene (6 bases). The CDR3 extends over 15 amino acids. CDR1 and CDR2 from the germline V gene are SGDLS and YYNGEE. V lost 3 bases to trimming and J lost 4 bases, with 14 bases between them. The CDR3 nucleotides read TGTGCCAGCAGCGCAAACAGCGGACAGGGAAACACCATATATTTT. Translating it yields CASSANSGQGNTIYF.

The chain joins TRBV27 to TRBJ1-6; 9 nucleotides line up with TRBD1. Germline V lookup: CDR1 MNHEY, CDR2 SMNVEV (reference sequence). The CDR3 is made up of 15 amino acids. J gave up 9 bases and V 4 bases, and 7 bases lay outside the gene matches. CDR3 bases: TGTGCCAGCAGTTCCCCCGGGACAGGGACTTCACCCCTCCACTTT. Amino acid sequence: CASSSPGTGTSPLHF.

The chain has TRBV27 and TRBJ2-7, with D possibly matching TRBD2 (5 bases). The CDR3 contains 13 residues. Per the germline V gene, CDR1 is MNHEY and CDR2 is SMNVEV (reference sequence). Trimming stripped 5 bases from V and 6 bases from J, with 14 bases between. CDR3 in DNA: TGTGCCAGCAGTCCCCGCGGGTGGGTCGAGCAGTACTTC. It yields the protein CASSPRGWVEQYF.

This clonotype has only a few counts. The chain carries TRBV12-3 or TRBV12-4 and TRBJ1-4; tentatively, D is TRBD1 (6 bases). There are 16 residues in the CDR3. V was pared by 3 bases and J by 0 bases, with 11 bases between. CDR3: CASSLGGPSTNEKLFF. For the CDR3, the DNA is TGTGCCAGCAGTTTGGGGGGGCCCTCAACTAATGAAAAACTGTTTTTT.

The V and J genes are TRBV25-1 and TRBJ2-3, with 8 bases matching TRBD2. Germline V gives CDR1 MGHDK, CDR2 SYGVNS. This CDR3 contains 13 residues. The J segment lost 4 bases and the V segment lost 7 bases, leaving 4 bases of the junction unmatched. CDR3 nucleotides: TGTGCCAGCATGCGGGGGGCGGCAGATACGCAGTATTTT. Translating gives CASMRGAADTQYF.

There are a few counts of this clonotype. The J gene is TRBJ1-1, the V gene TRBV9; TRBD1 might be the D (5 bases). The CDR3 has 15 residues. The germline V gene encodes CDR1 SGDLS and CDR2 YYNGEE. Trimming took off 3 bases at V and 4 bases at J, with 16 bases between the two ends. The CDR3 bases are TGTGCCAGCAGCGGGGAGGAGAGGAGGGGCACTGAAGCTTTCTTT. Protein sequence: CASSGEERRGTEAFF.

The chain combines TRBV14 with TRBJ2-2; D not resolved. This CDR3 contains 17 residues. The germline V gene has CDR1 SGHDN and CDR2 FVKESK. V was pared by 1 base and J by 3 bases, with 15 bases between. The CDR3 sequence: CASSQGASWLDTGELFF. The CDR3 DNA is TGTGCCAGCAGCCAAGGCGCCTCGTGGTTGGACACCGGGGAGCTGTTTTTT.

The gene calls are TRBV21-1 and TRBJ1-1. TRBV21-1 is deemed a pseudogene. The CDR3 is 11 residues long. Here the CDR3 DNA reads TGTGCCAGCACCACCTGCCGGGAAGCTTTCTTT. This gives the protein CASTTCREAFF.

The table lists this clonotype with a count of one. The CDR3 ends on some other residue instead of the conserved phenylalanine or tryptophan, so this is likely a read error. This chain connects TRBV12-3 or TRBV12-4 to TRBJ1-6; D gene unclear. Between the trimmed V and J ends, which lost 4 bases and 9 bases, there was a span of 13 bases. The CDR3 consists of 14 residues. In DNA, the CDR3 is TGTGCCAGCAGTTCGCGGGGAATTGGTTCACCCCTCCACTCT. Translating it yields CASSSRGIGSPLHS.

The genes are TRBV5-1 and TRBJ1-2; 9 positions match TRBD1. CDR1 and CDR2 from the germline V gene are SGHRS and YFSETQ. J lost 7 bases, V lost 1 base, and 8 bases had no gene match. The CDR3 is 15 amino acids. The DNA of the CDR3 is TGCGCCAGCAGCTTGAACACCGGGACAGGGAGTGGCTACACCTTC. Amino acids: CASSLNTGTGSGYTF.

The chain is built from TRBV5-1 and TRBJ2-7, with TRBD2 identical over 7 bases. V trimming: 7 bases; J trimming: 3 bases; junction bases outside the gene matches: 10. Germline V CDR1 and CDR2: SGHRS, YFSETQ. There are 14 residues in the CDR3. The CDR3 is CASGIERDGYEQYF. The CDR3 DNA reads as TGCGCCAGCGGGATCGAGCGGGACGGCTACGAGCAGTACTTC.

At least ten counts were recorded for this clonotype. The J gene is TRBJ1-3, the V gene TRBV6-5; maybe TRBD1 (5 bases). This CDR3 is 15 amino acids long. V was pared by 0 bases and J by 4 bases, with 10 bases between. Germline CDR1 reads MNHEY; CDR2 reads SVGAGI. This CDR3 is CASSYSGALGNTIYF. CDR3 DNA sequence: TGTGCCAGCAGTTACTCAGGGGCGCTCGGAAACACCATATATTTT.

The chain uses TRBV5-1 and TRBJ2-7; 14 bases fit TRBD2. The length of the CDR3 is 17 residues. V lost 0 bases to trimming and J lost 5 bases; unmatched junction nucleotides: 7. The V gene's germline CDR1 is SGHRS and CDR2 YFSETQ. CDR3 residues: CASSLEGGLAGVNEQYF. The CDR3, as DNA: TGCGCCAGCAGCTTGGAAGGGGGACTAGCGGGAGTGAACGAGCAGTACTTC.

This clonotype was found a few times. J is TRBJ1-1 and V is TRBV20-1, with a tentative D call TRBD1 (6 bases). CDR1 is DFQATT, CDR2 SNEGSKA, per germline (reference sequence). V lost 7 bases, J lost 2 bases, and 17 bases lay in between. The CDR3 sequence is 14 residues long. CDR3 coding DNA: TGCAGTGTTCAGAGGGGGGGGTTAAACACTGAAGCTTTCTTT. Its translation is CSVQRGGLNTEAFF.

This clonotype came up a few times. This chain uses TRBV4-1 with TRBJ1-2; D remains unclear. Germline CDR1 and CDR2: MGHRA and YSYEKL. Trimming shortened V by 0 bases and J by 8 bases, and 19 bases separated the two germline ends. The CDR3 runs to 16 residues. This chain's CDR3 is CASSQDFGVMDTGYTF. CDR3 DNA: TGCGCCAGCAGCCAAGATTTCGGGGTTATGGATACCGGCTACACCTTC.

The count of this clonotype is one. This chain connects TRBV9 to TRBJ2-1; D may be TRBD1 or TRBD2 (6 bases each). Germline CDR1 reads SGDLS; CDR2 reads YYNGEE. This CDR3 has 16 residues. V was cut by 3 bases and J by 0 bases, with 13 bases left in between. CDR3 in amino acids: CASSGSGGGSYNEQFF. CDR3 sequence (DNA): TGTGCCAGCAGCGGAAGCGGAGGGGGCTCCTACAATGAGCAGTTCTTC.

The chain is built from TRBV29-1 and TRBJ1-2; D uncertain. Germline V gene lookup returns CDR1 SQVTM and CDR2 ANQGSEA. Trimming took 4 bases from V and 0 from J, leaving 6 bases between them. This CDR3 comprises 12 residues. The CDR3 DNA is TGCAGCGTTGGTGGGGCTAACTATGGCTACACCTTC. Encoded protein: CSVGGANYGYTF.

The chain has TRBV15 and TRBJ2-7; D is uncertain. V was shortened by 3 bases and J by 4 bases, with 7 bases between the two germline ends. Germline assignment: CDR1 LNHNV and CDR2 YYDKDF (reference sequence). This CDR3 has 12 residues. CDR3 protein: CATSRDGYEQYF. The CDR3 DNA sequence: TGTGCCACCAGCAGGGACGGTTACGAGCAGTACTTC.

This clonotype is termed medium-sized. The chain recombines TRBV25-1 with TRBJ2-5, with unresolved D. The V gene lost 2 bases and the J gene lost 0 bases, with 13 bases spanning the gap. The CDR3 length is 16 residues. Germline loops: CDR1 MGHDK, CDR2 SYGVNS. CDR3 region: CASSEGASQYQETQYF. Written as DNA, the CDR3 is TGTGCCAGCAGTGAAGGTGCGTCACAGTACCAAGAGACCCAGTACTTC.

This sequence joins TRBV7-9 and TRBJ2-2, with D tentatively TRBD1 or TRBD2 (5 bases each). V lost 5 bases to trimming and J lost 3 bases, with 16 bases between them. Germline V gene data show CDR1 as SEHNR and CDR2 as FQNEAQ (reference sequence). The CDR3 has 16 residues. The CDR3 loop is CASSLPGTEHTGELFF. CDR3 sequence (DNA): TGTGCCAGCAGCCTACCCGGGACGGAGCACACCGGGGAGCTGTTTTTT.

This clonotype appeared once. This chain joins TRBV9 and TRBJ1-2; D remains ambiguous. V lost 5 bases and J lost 7, with 12 bases in between. Per germline, CDR1 SGDLS and CDR2 YYNGEE. This CDR3 spans 12 amino acids. CDR3 sequence reads: CASSDRVAGYTF. Here the CDR3 DNA reads TGTGCCAGCAGTGATAGGGTGGCTGGCTACACCTTC.

This chain joins TRBV9 and TRBJ2-1, with TRBD1 matching 7 bases. CDR1 is SGDLS and CDR2 is YYNGEE in the germline V gene. The trim removed 3 bases at V and 1 base at J, leaving 7 bases unmatched. This CDR3 has 16 residues. As DNA, the CDR3 is TGTGCCAGCAGCGGCGATACGACAGGGTCCTACAATGAGCAGTTCTTC. Protein: CASSGDTTGSYNEQFF.

The gene calls are TRBV4-2 and TRBJ2-1; D is possibly TRBD1 (5 bases). The CDR3 runs to 14 residues. The germline V gene has CDR1 LGHNA and CDR2 YNFKEQ. V was cut by 0 bases and J by 10 bases, with 13 bases left in between. CDR3 protein: CASSQEGEDREQFF. The DNA of the CDR3 is TGTGCCAGCAGCCAAGAAGGGGAAGACCGGGAGCAGTTCTTC.

The J gene is TRBJ1-1, the V gene TRBV7-9, with D uncertain. Germline values: CDR1 SEHNR, CDR2 FQNEAQ (reference sequence). Trimming shortened V by 1 base and J by 11 bases, and 11 bases separated the two germline ends. The CDR3 consists of 12 residues. CDR3 sequence (DNA): TGTGCCAGCAGCTTAGGGGCAGGCTCCGCTTTCTTT. Translating it yields CASSLGAGSAFF.